This T cell receptor (beta chain) is from a study of post-analysis software for immune sequencing data. Study-wide findings and caveats: Normalized Chao1 diversity in multiple sclerosis patients fell significantly below that of controls. TRBV segments more frequent in patients than in controls numbered several and included TRBV5-6, TRBV5-1 and TRBV20-1.

With respect to this clonotype: Its specificity is unknown.

Unique molecular identifiers were built into the TCR beta cDNA libraries. Each CDR3 protein is one row after TCRdb ran MiXCR on the PCR reads. Seen here are around 250,000 distinct CDR3 sequences, 36% observed once, and the top ten hold more than 4%. This CDR3 is built from 17 residues. The germline CDR1 and CDR2 sequences are MDHEN and SYDVKM. The chain combines TRBV28 with TRBJ2-4; D gene unclear. The J call may be mistaken, given a closer DNA end match to TRBJ2-7. The sample consisted of blood. The clonotype originates from a girl aged 5-17 years with multiple sclerosis. The CDR3 nucleotides are TGTGCCAGCAGTTCCCCCTTCCCCACCCCAAAATCGTACGAGCAGTACTTC. Amino acids: CASSSPFPTPKSYEQYF.